This is a list of T cell receptor beta chains from one sample in a study of blood T cell repertoires in COVID-19. This table comes from immunoSEQ multiplex PCR, and its TCRdb copy is limited to in-frame clones, with some not included. The profile covers approximately 230,000 clones, with roughly 79% appearing a single time and about 15% taken by the ten largest. What was sequenced was PBMCs or T cells enriched from blood (not recorded which). Receptor source: a man in his forties or fifties who had recovered from COVID-19. CDR3s include the opening cysteine and the closing phenylalanine or tryptophan. The D gene is left open where the match is weak. The size field is filled for only some rows; it gives once, few, many or a size class.

-,TRBV3-1/TRBV3-2,-,TRBJ2-2,TGTGCCAGCAGCCAGAGGGTTCTCGGTGATTTGAACACCGGGGAGCTGTTTTTT,CASSQRVLGDLNTGELFF
-,TRBV7-3,-,TRBJ2-2,TGTGCCAGCAGCTCACCTTTTGGTCGGGGTTTGGACGGGGAGCTGTTTTTT,CASSSPFGRGLDGELFF
-,TRBV27,TRBD1,TRBJ1-5,TGTGCCAGCAGGGGAGGACAGGGTAATCAGCCCCAGCATTTT,CASRGGQGNQPQHF
-,TRBV30,TRBD1,TRBJ1-1,TGTGCCTGGAGCCCGGACAGGCCGGGCGTCGCTTTCTTT,CAWSPDRPGVAFF
-,TRBV30,TRBD2,TRBJ2-3,TGTGCCCGGGGAAGCGGGGAGACGCAGTATTTT,CARGSGETQYF
few,TRBV19,TRBD1,TRBJ1-5,TGTGCCAGTAGTAAAGGGGACAGGGGGATCAATCAGCCCCAGCATTTT,CASSKGDRGINQPQHF
-,TRBV6-1,TRBD1,TRBJ1-4,TGTGCCAGCAGTGAAGGTTCAACAGGGGGTAAAAAACTGTTTTTT,CASSEGSTGGKKLFF
-,TRBV10-2,-,TRBJ2-1,TGCGCCAGCAGTGAGGAAAGACTCCATGAGCAGTTCTTC,CASSEERLHEQFF
few,TRBV7-9,-,TRBJ1-2,TGTGCCAGCAGCTTAGCGGTTGCGGCGAACTATGGCTACACCTTC,CASSLAVAANYGYTF
-,TRBV19,-,TRBJ2-5,TGTGCCAGTAGTAGGGCCGAGGCGGAGGGCCAAGAGACCCAGTACTTC,CASSRAEAEGQETQYF
-,TRBV5-1,-,TRBJ2-2,TGCGCCAGCCCTTTCACCGGGGAGCTGTTTTTT,CASPFTGELFF
-,TRBV5-6,TRBD2,TRBJ2-5,TGTGCCAGCAGCCTGGTGGGGGAGGGAGAGACCCAGTACTTC,CASSLVGEGETQYF
-,TRBV19,-,TRBJ2-3,TGTGCCAGTTCGGGGGGCCTTTCCACAGATACGCAGTATTTT,CASSGGLSTDTQYF
-,TRBV6-5,-,TRBJ1-1,TGTGCCAGCAGTTACTCGGCGAACACTGAAGCTTTCTTT,CASSYSANTEAFF
-,TRBV7-9,TRBD2,TRBJ2-3,TGTGCCAGCAGCATCAAGCGGGGCTCTAGCACAGATACGCAGTATTTT,CASSIKRGSSTDTQYF